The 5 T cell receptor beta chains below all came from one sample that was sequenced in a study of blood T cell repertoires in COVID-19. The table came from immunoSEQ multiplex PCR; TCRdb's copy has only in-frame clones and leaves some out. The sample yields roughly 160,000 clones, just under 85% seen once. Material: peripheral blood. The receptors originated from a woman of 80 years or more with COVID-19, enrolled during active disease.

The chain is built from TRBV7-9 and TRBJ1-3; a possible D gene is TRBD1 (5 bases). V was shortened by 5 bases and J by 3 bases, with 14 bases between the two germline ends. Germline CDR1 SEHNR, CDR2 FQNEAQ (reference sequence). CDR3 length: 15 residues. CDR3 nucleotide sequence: TGTGCCAGCAGCCGTCCGCGGGGGGATGGAAACACCATATATTTT. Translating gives CASSRPRGDGNTIYF. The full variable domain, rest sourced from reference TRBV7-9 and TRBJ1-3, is DTGVSQNPRHKITKRGQNVTFRCDPISEHNRLYWYRQTLGQGPEFLTYFQNEAQLEKSRLLSDRFSAERPKGSFSTLEIQRTEQGDSAMYLCASSRPRGDGNTIYFGEGSWLTVV.

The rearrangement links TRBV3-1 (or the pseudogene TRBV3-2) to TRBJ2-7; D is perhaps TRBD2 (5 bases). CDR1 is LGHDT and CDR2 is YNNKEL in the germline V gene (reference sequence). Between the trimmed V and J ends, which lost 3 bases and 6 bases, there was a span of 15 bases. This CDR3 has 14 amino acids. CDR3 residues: CASSHSAPVLEQYF. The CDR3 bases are TGTGCCAGCAGCCATAGCGCTCCGGTGCTCGAGCAGTACTTC.

CDR3 region: CASSVGSGAYNEQFF. Written as DNA, the CDR3 is TGTGCCAGCAGCGTAGGTAGCGGAGCTTACAATGAGCAGTTCTTC. V usage is TRBV9 and J usage is TRBJ2-1, with D possibly being TRBD2 (6 bases). The CDR3 spans 15 residues. Trimming shortened V by 0 bases and J by 4 bases, and 11 bases separated the two germline ends. The germline CDR1 and CDR2 sequences are SGDLS and YYNGEE. Using reference TRBV9 and TRBJ2-1 for the parts outside the CDR3, the full variable domain is DSGVTQTPKHLITATGQRVTLRCSPRSGDLSVYWYQQSLDQGLQFLIQYYNGEERAKGNILERFSAQQFPDLHSELNLSSLELGDSALYFCASSVGSGAYNEQFFGPGTRLTVL.

For the CDR3, the DNA is TGTGCCAGCAGCATCGGGACTAGCGGGAGCAATGAGCAGTTCTTC. Its translation is CASSIGTSGSNEQFF. The chain uses TRBV5-4 and TRBJ2-1; 14 positions agree with TRBD2. Per the germline V gene, CDR1 is SGHNT and CDR2 is YYREEE (reference sequence). The CDR3 runs 15 residues. The trim removed 4 bases at V and 6 bases at J, leaving 3 bases unmatched.

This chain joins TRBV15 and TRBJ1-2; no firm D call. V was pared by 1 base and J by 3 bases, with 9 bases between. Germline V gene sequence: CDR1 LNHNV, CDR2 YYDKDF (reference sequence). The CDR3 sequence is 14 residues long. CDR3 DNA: TGTGCCACCAGCAGAGCTGGCGGAGACTATGGCTACACCTTC. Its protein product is CATSRAGGDYGYTF.